This TCR beta chain comes out of a study of Ad26.COV2.S vaccination and SARS-CoV-2 variants. Turning to the study itself: Once, or twice with 56 days between doses, Ad26.COV2.S was given intramuscularly.

Measured with immunoSEQ multiplex PCR; TCRdb has only the in-frame clones, and not every one. Of roughly 420,000 clones detected, 85% to 90% appear once; the ten largest clones hold about 2.5%. Treatment in this sample: some 19 received Ad26.COV2.S at low or high dose, single or two shots; about 5 received placebo; per-sample allocation not given. The samples date from day 63 after the first vaccine or placebo injection. This Boston cohort included adults aged 18-55 years. CDR3 length: 17 residues. The specimen was peripheral blood, collected in a trial of Ad26.COV2.S vaccine versus placebo. The TCR originated in a person between 18 and 60 years old who received the Ad26.COV2.S COVID-19 vaccine or a placebo. The chain recombines TRBV21-1 with TRBJ1-3; the table's D call TRBD1 went unverified against the DNA. TRBV21-1 is a pseudogene locus. In DNA, the CDR3 is TGTGCCAGCAGCAAAAAGGGGAAGACAGACTCTGGAAACACCATATATTTT. Its protein product is CASSKKGKTDSGNTIYF.